This entry is about one T cell receptor beta chain. The CDR3 spans 17 residues. The germline V gene has CDR1 MGHDK and CDR2 SYGVNS. V lost 0 bases and J lost 6; bases outside the gene matches: 13. This record comes from a study of beta chain features in type 1 diabetes. Investigators reverse transcribed all isolated RNA, so they sequenced expressed TCRB transcripts. The table came from immunoSEQ multiplex PCR; TCRdb's copy has only in-frame clones and leaves some out. The top ten clones hold under 0.05% of a sample with 330,000 or so clones, less than 20% of them seen once. The chain couples TRBV25-1 to TRBJ1-2, with 7 bases matching TRBD1. The clonotype originates from a woman younger than 35 in good health. The sample comprised naive CD4+ T cells from blood. CDR3 coding DNA: TGTGCCAGCAGTGAATATGGGAAGGAGGGGGCGGCGGATGGCTACACCTTC. Translation gives CASSEYGKEGAADGYTF.